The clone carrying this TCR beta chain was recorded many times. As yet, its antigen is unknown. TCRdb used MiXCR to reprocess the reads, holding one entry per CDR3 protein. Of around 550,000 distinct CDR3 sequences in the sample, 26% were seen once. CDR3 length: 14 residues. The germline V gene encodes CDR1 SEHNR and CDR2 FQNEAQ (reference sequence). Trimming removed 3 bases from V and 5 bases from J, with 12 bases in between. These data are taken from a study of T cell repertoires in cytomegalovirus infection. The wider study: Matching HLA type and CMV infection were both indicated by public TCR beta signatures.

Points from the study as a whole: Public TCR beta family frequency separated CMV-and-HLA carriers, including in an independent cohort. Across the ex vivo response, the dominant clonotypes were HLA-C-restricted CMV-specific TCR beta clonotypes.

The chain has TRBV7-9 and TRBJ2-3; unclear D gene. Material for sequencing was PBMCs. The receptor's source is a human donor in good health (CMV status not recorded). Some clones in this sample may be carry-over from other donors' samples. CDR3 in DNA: TGTGCCAGCAGCTTCGGACCGAAAGGAGATACGCAGTATTTT. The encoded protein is CASSFGPKGDTQYF.